This T cell receptor beta chain came from a study of preoperative IRX-2 immunotherapy in early breast cancer. Germline values: CDR1 MNHGY, CDR2 SAAAGT. This CDR3 has 15 amino acids. Concerning this clone: The junction shows a germline mismatch at one end, possibly a read error.

Treatment here: preoperative locoregional IRX-2 cytokine immunotherapy. Patients received preoperative, locoregional IRX-2 cytokine immunotherapy in a phase Ib study. TCRdb's table, derived via immunoSEQ multiplex PCR, lists solely in-frame clones and lacks some. Found here are 25,000 to 30,000 clones, 82% of them singletons; the top ten hold roughly 3.2%. This sample was obtained from a patient treated with IRX-2 immunotherapy. This clonotype was sampled from a human donor with breast cancer. The chain is built from TRBV6-8 and TRBJ2-3; 8 bases match TRBD1. CDR3 sequence: CAISGGQADRDTQYF. CDR3 bases: TGTGCCATCAGTGGGGGACAGGCCGACAGGGATACGCAGTATTTT.